The 15 T cell receptor beta chains below come from one sample, sequenced in a study of spatial heterogeneity in lung cancer (dated by TCRdb to 2018 to 2020). The study at large found these results: A correlation was observed between the number of expanded intratumoral alpha and beta TCRs and the tumor nonsynonymous mutation count.

These receptors lack a known antigen. Reading the label with the study, this specimen's time point is: sample taken at primary tumor resection. Library preparation was by 5' RACE. Sequenced using a NextSeq 500. Using fastp trimming at Q25 and MiXCR clonotype assembly, TCRdb reanalyzed the public sequencing data and kept in-frame beta chains. Under each unique CDR3 protein, matching rows form one entry showing the most common genes and DNA. The table for this sample lists 9,500 or so distinct CDR3 sequences; 13% to 15% of them were counted only once. The top ten hold approximately 15% of the sample. This material consisted of lung tumor tissue, taken at surgery. Receptors were obtained from a male donor with early-stage non-small cell lung cancer.

This clonotype was counted at least ten times. J is TRBJ2-7 and V is TRBV29-1; 7 bases map to TRBD2. From germline, CDR1 is SQVTM and CDR2 ANQGSEA. The CDR3 totals 14 residues. V trimming: 1 base; J trimming: 5 bases; junction bases outside the gene matches: 8. In nucleotides, the CDR3 is TGCAGCGTTGAAGTGGGCGGGGGTCTGCACGAGCAGTACTTC. It yields the protein CSVEVGGGLHEQYF.

This clonotype appeared many times. The rearrangement uses TRBV18 and TRBJ2-1, with 9 bases aligning to TRBD1. This CDR3 spans 15 amino acids. Germline V CDR1 and CDR2: KGHSH, LQKENI. V was clipped by 3 bases and J by 7 bases; unmatched bases: 7. CDR3 region: CASSPRTGDENEQFF. DNA for the CDR3: TGTGCCAGCTCACCCCGGACAGGGGACGAAAATGAGCAGTTCTTC. Drawing the rest from reference TRBV18 and TRBJ2-1, the complete variable domain is NAGVMQNPRHLVRRRGQEARLRCSPMKGHSHVYWYRQLPEEGLKFMVYLQKENIIDESGMPKERFSAEFPKEGPSILRIQQVVRGDSAAYFCASSPRTGDENEQFFGPGTRLTVL.

This clonotype is labeled as medium-sized (0.01 to 0.1%). The gene calls are TRBV27 and TRBJ2-3; 12 bases match TRBD2. Germline CDR1 and CDR2: MNHEY and SMNVEV (reference sequence). CDR3 size: 14 residues. The V segment lost 8 bases and the J segment 8 bases; nucleotides outside the gene matches: 8. The CDR3: CASRLAGGLATQYF. DNA for the CDR3: TGTGCCAGCCGCCTAGCGGGAGGGTTGGCTACGCAGTATTTT.

There are many counts of this clonotype. The J gene is TRBJ2-1, the V gene TRBV12-3 or TRBV12-4; D is undetermined. Trimming shortened V by 1 base and J by 12 bases, and 7 bases separated the two germline ends. The CDR3 is made up of 11 amino acids. CDR3 in DNA: TGTGCCAGCAGTTTAGGGGCTTTGCAGTTCTTC. Translated: CASSLGALQFF.

The chain recombines TRBV7-6 with TRBJ2-7, with D possibly matching TRBD2 (6 bases). CDR1 is SGHVS and CDR2 is FNYEAQ in the germline V gene. There are 14 residues in the CDR3. Trimming took 2 bases from V and 5 from J, leaving 13 bases between them. In DNA form, the CDR3 reads TGTGCCAGCAGCTTACGAACGGGAGTCGACGAGCAGTACTTC. Translation gives CASSLRTGVDEQYF.

In its sample, this clonotype was seen many times. The rearrangement joins TRBV7-2 to TRBJ2-7; D not resolved. Trimming took off 5 bases at V and 5 bases at J, with 13 bases between the two ends. The length of the CDR3 is 13 residues. Germline CDR1 SGHTA, CDR2 FQGNSA. CDR3 protein: CASSPPAADEQYF. In DNA form, the CDR3 reads TGTGCCAGCAGCCCCCCAGCAGCCGACGAGCAGTACTTC.

This clonotype was found many times. The chain combines TRBV12-3 or TRBV12-4 with TRBJ2-3; D is perhaps TRBD1 or TRBD2 (6 bases each). V was shortened by 3 bases and J by 8 bases, with 12 bases between the two germline ends. This CDR3 comprises 13 residues. CDR3 DNA sequence: TGTGCCAGCAGTTTCGGAGGGGGAGGTACGCAGTATTTT. Amino acids: CASSFGGGGTQYF.

This clonotype was detected ten times or more. V usage is TRBV11-2 and J usage is TRBJ1-4, with 9 bases lining up with TRBD1. V lost 4 bases, J lost 8 bases, and 5 bases stayed unmatched. Germline V CDR1 and CDR2: SGHAT, FQNNGV. This CDR3 contains 14 residues. CDR3 in amino acids: CASSSRTGVEKLFF. In nucleotides, the CDR3 is TGTGCCAGCAGCTCGAGGACAGGGGTGGAAAAACTGTTTTTT. The entire variable domain, with the rest obtained from reference TRBV11-2 and TRBJ1-4, is as follows: EAGVAQSPRYKIIEKRQSVAFWCNPISGHATLYWYQQILGQGPKLLIQFQNNGVVDDSQLPKDRFSAERLKGVDSTLKIQPAKLEDSAVYLCASSSRTGVEKLFFGSGTQLSVL.

The V call is TRBV5-5, the J call TRBJ2-7, with D possibly matching TRBD1 (6 bases). Trimming left V 1 base short and J 4 bases short, with 15 bases between. Germline lookup yields CDR1 SGHKS and CDR2 YYEKEE (reference sequence). The CDR3 totals 15 residues. The CDR3 nucleotides are TGTGCCAGCAGCTTGTCGGTGGGCGGACAGTACGAGCAGTACTTC. As protein: CASSLSVGGQYEQYF.

This clonotype was detected ten times or more. V and J are TRBV20-1 and TRBJ2-3, with TRBD2 matching 11 bases. Germline V lookup: CDR1 DFQATT, CDR2 SNEGSKA (reference sequence). The CDR3 length is 15 residues. The V gene end was trimmed by 3 bases and the J gene end by 2 bases; junction bases not matched to a gene: 4. Written as DNA, the CDR3 is TGCAGTGCTAGGTTAGCGGGAGGGACCACAGATACGCAGTATTTT. As protein: CSARLAGGTTDTQYF.

Ten or more counts support this clonotype. The chain couples TRBV7-2 to TRBJ2-2, with D perhaps TRBD1 or TRBD2 (5 bases each). Trimming left V 0 bases short and J 4 bases short, with 12 bases between. CDR3 length equals 16 residues. The germline CDR1 and CDR2 sequences are SGHTA and FQGNSA. In nucleotides, the CDR3 is TGTGCCAGCAGCTTAGCCCTCGGGACGGTCACCGGGGAGCTGTTTTTT. Translating it yields CASSLALGTVTGELFF.

This clonotype is categorized as large. V usage is TRBV20-1 and J usage is TRBJ2-7; 10 bases map to TRBD2. The CDR3 has 15 amino acids. Germline CDR1 is DFQATT and CDR2 is SNEGSKA (reference sequence). Unmatched junction bases numbered 11, after V lost 6 bases and J lost 3 bases. CDR3 protein: CSAPSGTSAFYEQYF. In DNA, the CDR3 is TGCAGTGCCCCTTCCGGGACTAGCGCATTCTACGAGCAGTACTTC.

In its sample, this clonotype was seen many times. The rearrangement joins TRBV21-1 to TRBJ2-1; the D call of TRBD2 is as the table states it, not checked on the DNA. TRBV21-1 is classified as a pseudogene. The CDR3 extends over 15 amino acids. The CDR3 reads CARAGGDPGENEQFF. CDR3 nucleotide sequence: TGTGCCAGAGCAGGAGGGGACCCAGGGGAGAATGAGCAGTTCTTC.

This clonotype was seen many times. The chain is built from TRBV12-3 or TRBV12-4 and TRBJ2-2; D unresolved. This CDR3 is 16 amino acids long. V lost 5 bases and J lost 6, with 19 bases in between. This CDR3 reads CASSISMSPSPGELFF. The CDR3 DNA reads TGTGCCAGCAGTATTTCTATGTCCCCGAGTCCCGGGGAGCTGTTTTTT.

In its sample, this clonotype ranks as medium-sized. V usage is TRBV10-3 and J usage is TRBJ1-1; D is undetermined. CDR3 length: 15 residues. Germline V CDR1 and CDR2: ENHRY, SYGVKD. V lost 4 bases, J lost 4 bases, and 16 bases lay in between. CDR3 amino acids: CAISASEIDRTEAFF. In DNA, the CDR3 is TGTGCCATCAGTGCCTCGGAAATTGATCGCACTGAAGCTTTCTTT.